This T cell receptor (beta chain) was captured by sequencing in a study of CD8+ T cells in alopecia areata (dated by TCRdb to 2016 to 2018). Regarding the research as a whole: The treated patients, all with moderate-to-severe alopecia areata, were enrolled in an open-label pilot trial of oral tofacitinib given at 5 to 10 mg twice daily. Patients stayed on tofacitinib for 6 to 18 months and then had 6 months of follow-up off drug so that delayed response and recurrence could be assessed. To study T cell clonal expansion in alopecia areata, the researchers applied high-throughput TCRbeta sequencing to both the C3H/HeJ mouse model and human patients. On the human side, TCRbeta sequencing was run on scalp tissue and on sorted CD4+ and CD8+ peripheral blood T cells from healthy controls and from alopecia areata patients with either patchy or totalis/universalis disease. Biopsies were taken from tofacitinib-treated patients at baseline and at 4 and 24 weeks of treatment, and a later scalp biopsy was taken in several of the tofacitinib-treated patients. Scalp clonality was compared across normal scalp (n=4), patchy alopecia areata scalp (n=8), and alopecia totalis/universalis scalp (n=8). The RNA source kit depended on sample type: the PAXgene miRNA kit for fixed scalp, the miRNeasy kit for PBMCs, and the RNeasy kit for mouse skin. immunoSEQ multiplex PCR using 35 Vbeta forward primers and 13 Jbeta reverse primers was used to amplify TCRbeta CDR3 regions.

In the germline V gene, CDR1 corresponds to SGHVS and CDR2 to FQNEAQ. Compared with germline, V lacks 3 bases and J lacks 5 bases; bases without a gene match: 5. From its cysteine to its phenylalanine, the CDR3 spans 14 amino acids. Solely the CDR3 DNA is kept, with 42 bases framed from the first base. As for this clone: Its antigen remains undetermined. One base away there is no much larger clone; base qualities are not given.

General study outcomes and caveats: Compared with normal scalp, lesional scalp had higher clonality and more expanded CD8+ clones, particularly in alopecia totalis/universalis, a pattern that suggests antigenic drive. TCR sequences shared between patients were less clear than in mice, possibly partly because of HLA diversity in the patient population. Unlike mouse skin, which is dominated by gammadelta T cells, normal human skin has resident alphabeta T cells that are also sequenced, and this complicates analysis of the scalp TCR repertoire.

Library preparation employed the immunoSEQ multiplex PCR assay. RNA was extracted from all samples and reverse transcribed into cDNA, which served as template for TCR sequencing. First-strand cDNA was synthesized with SuperScript III using a 2:1 mix of oligo-dT and random hexamers. A synthetic immune receptor repertoire was used to assess amplification bias, and residual bias was removed computationally. In the original analysis: After raw reads were preprocessed to remove errors, the CDR3 was defined following IMGT conventions as running from the conserved cysteine to phenylalanine. Clonality was calculated as 1 minus Shannon entropy normalized by log2 of the number of productive unique TCRs. CD4 or CD8 identity of scalp clones was inferred by cross-referencing scalp TCRbeta sequences with sorted blood CD4 and CD8 repertoires. TCRdb took over this immuneACCESS table, retaining in-frame rearrangements with V and J assigned. Such tables are incomplete; in checked studies, under half of the missing clones stem from an unresolved V gene, and the remainder is unexplained. The DNA gave D and trimming, while V, J and clone size come from that table. The sample table records more than 110,000 clones; about 60% of these occur just once. The top ten hold around 6% of the sample.

The sample's time point label is to be understood as: baseline before oral tofacitinib. Lesional scalp punch biopsies and peripheral blood were obtained from alopecia areata patients. PBMCs were isolated by density centrifugation and stained for CD3, CD4 and CD8, after which CD4+ and CD8+ T cells were sorted on a FACSAria. Recombination connected TRBV7-8 to TRBJ2-5; a stretch of 8 junction bases matches TRBD2. This sequence originates from a human donor with alopecia areata. The source material was CD4+ T cells sorted from blood, sampled at week 0. The CDR3 protein: CASSFSGGRETQYF. The sequence in DNA is TGTGCCAGCAGCTTCTCGGGGGGGCGGGAGACCCAGTACTTC.